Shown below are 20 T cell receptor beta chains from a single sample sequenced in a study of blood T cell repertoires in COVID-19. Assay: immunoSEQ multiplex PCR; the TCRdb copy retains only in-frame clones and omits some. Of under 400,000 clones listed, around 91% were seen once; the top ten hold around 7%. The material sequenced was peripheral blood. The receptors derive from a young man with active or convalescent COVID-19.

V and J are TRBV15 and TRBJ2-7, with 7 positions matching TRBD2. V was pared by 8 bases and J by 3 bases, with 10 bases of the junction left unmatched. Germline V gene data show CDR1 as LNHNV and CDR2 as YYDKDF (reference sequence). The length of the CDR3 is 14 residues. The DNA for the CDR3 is TGTGCCACCGGTCGGGGCCGCGGGAGCTACGAGCAGTACTTC. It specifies CATGRGRGSYEQYF.

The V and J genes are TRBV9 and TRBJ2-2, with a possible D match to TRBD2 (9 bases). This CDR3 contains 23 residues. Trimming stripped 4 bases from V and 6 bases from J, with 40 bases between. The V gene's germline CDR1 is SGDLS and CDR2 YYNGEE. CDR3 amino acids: CASSPSGGRGRKIASGIPGELFF. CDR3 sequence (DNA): TGTGCCAGCAGCCCGTCGGGAGGCAGGGGGCGCAAAATTGCTAGCGGGATCCCCGGGGAGCTGTTTTTT.

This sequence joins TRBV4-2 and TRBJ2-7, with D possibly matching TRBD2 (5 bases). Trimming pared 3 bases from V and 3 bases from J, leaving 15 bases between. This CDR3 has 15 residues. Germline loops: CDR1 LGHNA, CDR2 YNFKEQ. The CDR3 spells CASSHGASGDYEQYF. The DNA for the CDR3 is TGTGCCAGCAGCCATGGCGCGTCCGGGGACTACGAGCAGTACTTC.

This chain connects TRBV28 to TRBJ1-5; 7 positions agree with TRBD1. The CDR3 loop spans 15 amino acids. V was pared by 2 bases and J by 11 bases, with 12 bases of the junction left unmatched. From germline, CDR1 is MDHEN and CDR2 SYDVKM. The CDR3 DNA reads TGTGCCAGCAGTTTAGGGGTGACAGGGAGGAAGGCCCAGCATTTT. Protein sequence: CASSLGVTGRKAQHF.

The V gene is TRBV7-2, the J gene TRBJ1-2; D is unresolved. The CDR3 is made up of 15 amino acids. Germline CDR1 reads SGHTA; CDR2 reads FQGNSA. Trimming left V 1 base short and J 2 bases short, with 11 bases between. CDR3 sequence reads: CASSLELGRNYGYTF. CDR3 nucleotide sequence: TGTGCCAGCAGCTTAGAGTTAGGGAGGAACTATGGCTACACCTTC.

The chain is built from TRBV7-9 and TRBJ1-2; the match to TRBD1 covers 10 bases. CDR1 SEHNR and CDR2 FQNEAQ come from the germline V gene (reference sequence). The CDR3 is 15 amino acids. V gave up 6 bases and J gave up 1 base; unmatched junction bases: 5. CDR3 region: CASRRQGALNYGYTF. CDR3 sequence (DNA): TGTGCCAGCAGGCGACAGGGGGCGCTTAACTATGGCTACACCTTC.

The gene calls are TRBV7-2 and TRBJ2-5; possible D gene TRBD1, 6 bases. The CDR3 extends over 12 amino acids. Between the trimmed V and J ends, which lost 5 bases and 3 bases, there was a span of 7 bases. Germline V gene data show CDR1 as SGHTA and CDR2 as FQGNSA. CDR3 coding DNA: TGTGCCAGCAGCCACAGGGAAGAGACCCAGTACTTC. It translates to CASSHREETQYF.

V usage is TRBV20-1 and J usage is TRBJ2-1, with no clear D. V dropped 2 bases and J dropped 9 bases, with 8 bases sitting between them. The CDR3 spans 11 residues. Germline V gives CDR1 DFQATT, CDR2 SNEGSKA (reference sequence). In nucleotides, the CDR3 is TGCAGTGCTAGATCCTCGGGTGAGCAGTTCTTC. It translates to CSARSSGEQFF.

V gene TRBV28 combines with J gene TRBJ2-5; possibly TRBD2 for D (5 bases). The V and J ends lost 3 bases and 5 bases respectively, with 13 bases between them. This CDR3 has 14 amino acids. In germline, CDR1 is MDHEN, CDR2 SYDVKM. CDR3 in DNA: TGTGCCAGCAGTTTTTCTCAAGGCGGGGAGACCCAGTACTTC. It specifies CASSFSQGGETQYF.

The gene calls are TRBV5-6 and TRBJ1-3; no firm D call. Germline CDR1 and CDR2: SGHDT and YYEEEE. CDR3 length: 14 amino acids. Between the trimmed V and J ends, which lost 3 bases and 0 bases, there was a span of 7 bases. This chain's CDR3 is CASSSPPSGNTIYF. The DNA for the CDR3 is TGTGCCAGCAGCTCTCCCCCCTCTGGAAACACCATATATTTT.

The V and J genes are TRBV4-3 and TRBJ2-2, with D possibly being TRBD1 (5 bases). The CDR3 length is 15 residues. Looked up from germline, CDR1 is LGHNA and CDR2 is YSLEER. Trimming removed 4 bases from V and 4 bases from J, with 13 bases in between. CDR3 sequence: CASSPSDTITGELFF. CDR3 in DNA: TGCGCCAGCAGCCCTTCGGACACTATCACCGGGGAGCTGTTTTTT.

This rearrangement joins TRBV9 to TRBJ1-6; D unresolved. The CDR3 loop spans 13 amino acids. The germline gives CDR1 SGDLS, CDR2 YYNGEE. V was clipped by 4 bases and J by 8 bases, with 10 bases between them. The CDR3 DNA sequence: TGTGCCAGCAGCCCACAAATTTATTCACCCCTCCACTTT. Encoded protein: CASSPQIYSPLHF.

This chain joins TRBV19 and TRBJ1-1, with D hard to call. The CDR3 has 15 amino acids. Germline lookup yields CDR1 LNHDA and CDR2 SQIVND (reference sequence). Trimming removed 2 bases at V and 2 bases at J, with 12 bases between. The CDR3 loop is CASSIRYQNNTEAFF. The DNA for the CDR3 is TGTGCCAGTAGTATAAGATACCAGAACAACACTGAAGCTTTCTTT.

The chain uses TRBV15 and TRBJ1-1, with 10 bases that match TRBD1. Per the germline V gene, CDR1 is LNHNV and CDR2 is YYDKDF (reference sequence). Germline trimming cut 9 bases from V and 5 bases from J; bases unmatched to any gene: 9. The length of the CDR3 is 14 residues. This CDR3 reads CATKLGQGDTEAFF. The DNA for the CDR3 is TGTGCCACGAAATTAGGACAGGGGGATACTGAAGCTTTCTTT.

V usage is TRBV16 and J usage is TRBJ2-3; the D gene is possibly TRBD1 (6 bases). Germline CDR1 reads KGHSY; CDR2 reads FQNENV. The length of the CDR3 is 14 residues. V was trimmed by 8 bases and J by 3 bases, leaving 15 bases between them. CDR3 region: CASLKGTGTDTQYF. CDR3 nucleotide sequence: TGTGCCAGCCTCAAAGGAACAGGGACAGATACGCAGTATTTT.

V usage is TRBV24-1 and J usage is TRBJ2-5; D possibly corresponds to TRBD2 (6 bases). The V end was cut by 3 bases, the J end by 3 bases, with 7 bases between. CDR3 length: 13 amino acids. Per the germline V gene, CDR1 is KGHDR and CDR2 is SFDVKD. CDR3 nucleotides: TGTGCCACCAGTGATAAGCGGGAAGAGACCCAGTACTTC. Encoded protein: CATSDKREETQYF.

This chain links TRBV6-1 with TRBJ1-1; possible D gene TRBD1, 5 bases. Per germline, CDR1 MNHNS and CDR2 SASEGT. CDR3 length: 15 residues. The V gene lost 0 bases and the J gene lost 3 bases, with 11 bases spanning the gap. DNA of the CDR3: TGTGCCAGCAGTGAAGCAAAGGGGTGGGACACTGAAGCTTTCTTT. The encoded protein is CASSEAKGWDTEAFF.

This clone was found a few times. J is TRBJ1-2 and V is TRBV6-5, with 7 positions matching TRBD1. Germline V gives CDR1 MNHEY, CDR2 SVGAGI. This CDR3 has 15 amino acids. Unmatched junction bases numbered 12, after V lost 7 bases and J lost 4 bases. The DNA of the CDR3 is TGTGCCAGCACCCCCTTGGACAGGATGCTCTATGGCTACACCTTC. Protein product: CASTPLDRMLYGYTF.

In nucleotides, the CDR3 is TGTGCCAGTAGTATCGGGGGTTGGTCAGATACGCAGTATTTT. Translating it yields CASSIGGWSDTQYF. The J gene is TRBJ2-3, the V gene TRBV19; maybe TRBD2 (6 bases). CDR1 is LNHDA, CDR2 SQIVND, per germline (reference sequence). This CDR3 is 14 amino acids long. With 3 bases removed from V and 4 bases from J, the gap between germline ends came to 11 bases.

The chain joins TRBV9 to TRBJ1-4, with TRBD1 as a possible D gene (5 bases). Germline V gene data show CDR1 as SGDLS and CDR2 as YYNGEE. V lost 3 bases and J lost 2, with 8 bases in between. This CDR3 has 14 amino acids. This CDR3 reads CASSDGATNEKLFF. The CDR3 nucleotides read TGTGCCAGCAGCGATGGGGCTACTAATGAAAAACTGTTTTTT.